This is a list of T cell receptor beta chains from one sample in a study of glioma-infiltrating T cells. Using its own MiXCR run on the multiplex PCR reads, TCRdb lists one record per CDR3 protein. The data show around 190,000 distinct CDR3 sequences, 43% seen once. Material: glioma tissue, nonneoplastic brain tissue, or PBMCs (not recorded which). The receptors were sampled from a human donor with low-grade glioma or glioblastoma, undergoing nonglioma brain surgery, or in good health (not recorded which). CDR3s include the opening cysteine and the closing phenylalanine or tryptophan. A D gene is named only where the DNA matches it firmly. For some rows the clone size is stated as once, few or many, or as a class when expanded; others skip it.

CDR3 protein: CASSGYGLGQGIETQYF; CDR3 DNA: TGTGCCAGCAGCGGATACGGATTAGGACAGGGGATAGAGACCCAGTACTTC; D gene: TRBD1; CDR3 length: 17; clone size: .; V gene: TRBV7-9; J gene: TRBJ2-5
CDR3 protein: CSARYGSYEQYF; CDR3 DNA: TGCAGTGCTAGATACGGGAGCTACGAGCAGTACTTC; D gene: .; CDR3 length: 12; clone size: many; V gene: TRBV20-1; J gene: TRBJ2-7
CDR3 protein: CATSRGQGDTDTQYF; CDR3 DNA: TGTGCCACCAGCAGAGGACAGGGGGATACAGATACGCAGTATTTT; D gene: TRBD1; CDR3 length: 15; clone size: many; V gene: TRBV15; J gene: TRBJ2-3
CDR3 protein: CASSGLAGRYYNEQFF; CDR3 DNA: TGTGCCAGCAGCGGACTAGCGGGGCGATACTACAATGAGCAGTTCTTC; D gene: TRBD2; CDR3 length: 16; clone size: .; V gene: TRBV11-1; J gene: TRBJ2-1
CDR3 protein: CAISDLFDTQYF; CDR3 DNA: TGTGCCATCAGTGATCTGTTCGATACGCAGTATTTT; D gene: .; CDR3 length: 12; clone size: .; V gene: TRBV2; J gene: TRBJ2-3
CDR3 protein: CASSRQIYTEAFF; CDR3 DNA: TGTGCAAGCAGTAGACAGATCTACACTGAAGCTTTCTTT; D gene: .; CDR3 length: 13; clone size: .; V gene: TRBV6-2/TRBV6-3; J gene: TRBJ1-1
CDR3 protein: CASSIDHRRAATNEKLFF; CDR3 DNA: TGTGCCAGTAGTATAGATCATCGGAGAGCCGCAACTAATGAAAAACTGTTTTTT; D gene: .; CDR3 length: 18; clone size: once; V gene: TRBV19; J gene: TRBJ1-4
CDR3 protein: CATSEKSGDPYEQYF; CDR3 DNA: TGTGCCACCAGTGAGAAGTCCGGGGACCCCTACGAGCAGTACTTC; D gene: .; CDR3 length: 15; clone size: few; V gene: TRBV24-1; J gene: TRBJ2-7
CDR3 protein: CSARQGRYGYTF; CDR3 DNA: TGCAGTGCAAGACAGGGGAGGTATGGCTACACCTTC; D gene: TRBD1; CDR3 length: 12; clone size: .; V gene: TRBV20-1; J gene: TRBJ1-2
CDR3 protein: CASSQRSAPVNEQFF; CDR3 DNA: TGTGCCAGCAGCCAAAGGAGTGCACCGGTAAATGAGCAGTTCTTC; D gene: .; CDR3 length: 15; clone size: .; V gene: TRBV4-2; J gene: TRBJ2-1
CDR3 protein: CASTGLAGAEQYF; CDR3 DNA: TGTGCCAGCACGGGACTAGCGGGAGCCGAGCAGTACTTC; D gene: TRBD2; CDR3 length: 13; clone size: few; V gene: TRBV2; J gene: TRBJ2-7
CDR3 protein: CASFSGSADTQYF; CDR3 DNA: TGTGCCAGCTTTAGCGGGAGTGCAGATACGCAGTATTTT; D gene: TRBD2; CDR3 length: 13; clone size: .; V gene: TRBV6-1; J gene: TRBJ2-3
CDR3 protein: CASSSQPQGDEQYF; CDR3 DNA: TGCGCCAGCAGCTCTCAACCACAGGGCGATGAGCAGTACTTC; D gene: .; CDR3 length: 14; clone size: .; V gene: TRBV5-1; J gene: TRBJ2-5
CDR3 protein: CASSLDWGRATVYSYEQYF; CDR3 DNA: TGTGCCAGCAGCTTAGATTGGGGGAGAGCCACGGTTTACTCCTACGAGCAGTACTTC; D gene: .; CDR3 length: 19; clone size: .; V gene: TRBV11-2; J gene: TRBJ2-7
CDR3 protein: CASSEDRATDTQYF; CDR3 DNA: TGTGCCAGCAGCGAGGACAGGGCGACAGATACGCAGTATTTT; D gene: TRBD1; CDR3 length: 14; clone size: many; V gene: TRBV7-2; J gene: TRBJ2-3
CDR3 protein: CSAQGTGIDQPQHF; CDR3 DNA: TGCAGTGCTCAAGGGACAGGGATAGATCAGCCCCAGCATTTT; D gene: TRBD1; CDR3 length: 14; clone size: many; V gene: TRBV20-1; J gene: TRBJ1-5
CDR3 protein: CASSQAPGQGSLNTEAFF; CDR3 DNA: TGTGCCAGCAGCCAGGCCCCGGGACAGGGGTCTTTGAACACTGAAGCTTTCTTT; D gene: TRBD1; CDR3 length: 18; clone size: .; V gene: TRBV3-1; J gene: TRBJ1-1
CDR3 protein: CASSFSGRDTDTQYF; CDR3 DNA: TGTGCCAGCAGTTTCTCAGGGAGAGACACAGATACGCAGTATTTT; D gene: .; CDR3 length: 15; clone size: many; V gene: TRBV28; J gene: TRBJ2-3
CDR3 protein: CASSLWGSSGNTIYF; CDR3 DNA: TGTGCCAGCAGTTTATGGGGGTCCTCTGGAAACACCATATATTTT; D gene: .; CDR3 length: 15; clone size: many; V gene: TRBV28; J gene: TRBJ1-3
CDR3 protein: CASTKTSGSPYEQYF; CDR3 DNA: TGTGCCAGCACCAAGACTAGCGGGTCCCCCTACGAGCAGTACTTC; D gene: TRBD2; CDR3 length: 15; clone size: .; V gene: TRBV7-8; J gene: TRBJ2-7
CDR3 protein: CASSPPGGGYEQYF; CDR3 DNA: TGTGCCAGCAGCCCACCCGGGGGCGGATACGAGCAGTACTTC; D gene: .; CDR3 length: 14; clone size: .; V gene: TRBV11-1; J gene: TRBJ2-7
CDR3 protein: CASSESGVRSYEQYF; CDR3 DNA: TGTGCCAGCAGTGAGAGTGGGGTAAGGTCCTACGAGCAGTACTTC; D gene: .; CDR3 length: 15; clone size: many; V gene: TRBV2; J gene: TRBJ2-7
CDR3 protein: CASSLPVRIIQYF; CDR3 DNA: TGTGCCAGCAGTTTACCGGTTCGAATCATTCAGTACTTC; D gene: .; CDR3 length: 13; clone size: .; V gene: TRBV28; J gene: TRBJ2-4
CDR3 protein: CASSLNGIANHNEQFF; CDR3 DNA: TGTGCCAGCAGCTTAAACGGAATAGCGAATCACAATGAGCAGTTCTTC; D gene: .; CDR3 length: 16; clone size: .; V gene: TRBV11-2; J gene: TRBJ2-1
CDR3 protein: CASTTAGTYNEQFF; CDR3 DNA: TGTGCCAGCACGACAGCGGGGACCTACAATGAGCAGTTCTTC; D gene: TRBD2; CDR3 length: 14; clone size: many; V gene: TRBV28; J gene: TRBJ2-1
CDR3 protein: CASSIVAGGLNNEQFF; CDR3 DNA: TGTGCCAGTAGTATTGTAGCGGGAGGACTCAATAATGAGCAGTTCTTC; D gene: TRBD2; CDR3 length: 16; clone size: many; V gene: TRBV19; J gene: TRBJ2-1
CDR3 protein: CSARDRSGFYNSPLHF; CDR3 DNA: TGCAGTGCTAGAGATCGGTCAGGGTTCTATAATTCACCCCTCCACTTT; D gene: .; CDR3 length: 16; clone size: many; V gene: TRBV20-1; J gene: TRBJ1-6
CDR3 protein: CAISSFKGLAGDTGELFF; CDR3 DNA: TGTGCCATCAGTTCATTTAAAGGGCTAGCGGGGGACACCGGGGAGCTGTTTTTT; D gene: TRBD2; CDR3 length: 18; clone size: .; V gene: TRBV6-9; J gene: TRBJ2-2
CDR3 protein: CASFSDFNYGYTF; CDR3 DNA: TGTGCCAGCTTTTCTGACTTCAACTATGGCTACACCTTC; D gene: .; CDR3 length: 13; clone size: .; V gene: TRBV2; J gene: TRBJ1-2
CDR3 protein: CARSRRQGKDGYTF; CDR3 DNA: TGCGCCCGAAGCCGCCGACAGGGAAAGGATGGCTACACCTTC; D gene: TRBD1; CDR3 length: 14; clone size: .; V gene: TRBV4-1; J gene: TRBJ1-2
CDR3 protein: CAISEDPSHEQYF; CDR3 DNA: TGTGCCATCAGTGAGGATCCCTCCCACGAGCAGTACTTC; D gene: .; CDR3 length: 13; clone size: many; V gene: TRBV10-3; J gene: TRBJ2-7
CDR3 protein: CSASPAISETSYEQYF; CDR3 DNA: TGCAGTGCTAGCCCCGCGATATCGGAAACCTCCTACGAGCAGTACTTC; D gene: .; CDR3 length: 16; clone size: .; V gene: TRBV20-1; J gene: TRBJ2-7
CDR3 protein: CSARDPRSGQGNTEAFF; CDR3 DNA: TGCAGTGCTAGAGATCCGAGGAGCGGGCAGGGAAACACTGAAGCTTTCTTT; D gene: .; CDR3 length: 17; clone size: .; V gene: TRBV20-1; J gene: TRBJ1-1
CDR3 protein: CASSSGLRTAEQYF; CDR3 DNA: TGCGCCAGCAGCTCGGGACTGCGGACGGCCGAGCAGTACTTC; D gene: .; CDR3 length: 14; clone size: many; V gene: TRBV4-1; J gene: TRBJ2-7
CDR3 protein: CASIRDREQPQHF; CDR3 DNA: TGTGCCAGCATCCGGGACAGGGAACAGCCCCAGCATTTT; D gene: TRBD1; CDR3 length: 13; clone size: few; V gene: TRBV2; J gene: TRBJ1-5
CDR3 protein: CSVGQGPTQHF; CDR3 DNA: TGCAGCGTGGGACAGGGCCCTACCCAGCATTTT; D gene: TRBD1; CDR3 length: 11; clone size: .; V gene: TRBV29-1; J gene: TRBJ1-5
CDR3 protein: CASSMRGQGQPQHF; CDR3 DNA: TGTGCCAGTAGTATGCGGGGTCAAGGACAGCCCCAGCATTTT; D gene: .; CDR3 length: 14; clone size: .; V gene: TRBV19; J gene: TRBJ1-5
CDR3 protein: CSAGTGMVHIF; CDR3 DNA: TGCAGCGCGGGGACAGGGATGGTGCACATCTTC; D gene: TRBD1; CDR3 length: 11; clone size: .; V gene: TRBV29-1; J gene: TRBJ1-2
CDR3 protein: CASKPGLGSYEQYF; CDR3 DNA: TGTGCCAGCAAACCGGGCTTAGGGAGCTACGAGCAGTACTTC; D gene: .; CDR3 length: 14; clone size: once; V gene: TRBV28; J gene: TRBJ2-7
CDR3 protein: CAIRGGTDTQYF; CDR3 DNA: TGTGCCATCAGGGGCGGGACAGATACGCAGTATTTT; D gene: .; CDR3 length: 12; clone size: many; V gene: TRBV10-3; J gene: TRBJ2-3